The TCR beta chain described here comes from a study of post-analysis software for immune sequencing data. Study information: Clinical courses comprised relapsing-remitting, secondary progressive and progressive-relapsing multiple sclerosis.

In the case of this clonotype: The antigen is not known.

Incorporated into the TCR beta cDNA libraries were unique molecular identifiers, which served to reduce PCR and sequencing biases. Each CDR3 protein gets one entry after TCRdb re-called the PCR reads with MiXCR. The sample yields about 770,000 distinct CDR3 sequences, around 46% seen once. Notes on the study in general: People with multiple sclerosis had a significantly lower normalized Chao1 diversity than controls did.

The TCR comes from a girl aged 10-17 years with multiple sclerosis. What was sequenced was blood.

The CDR3 nucleotides read TGTGCCAGCAGTTTTTTACAGAGCGGACGGTCAGATACGCAGTATTTT. Protein product: CASSFLQSGRSDTQYF. This chain joins TRBV7-3 and TRBJ2-3; maybe TRBD2 (5 bases). The CDR3 covers 16 residues. V lost 6 bases, J lost 4 bases, and 20 bases lay in between. Germline lookup yields CDR1 SGHTA and CDR2 FQGTGA.